This entry describes one T cell receptor (beta chain). J was trimmed by 6 bases and V by 4 bases; bases with no gene match: 10. Germline loops: CDR1 MNHEY, CDR2 SVGAGI. The CDR3 sequence is 16 residues long. The data were taken from a study of blood T cell repertoires in COVID-19. Study as a whole: PBMCs, B-cell-depleted T cells, or T cells were the source of the cDNA or gDNA that made up the material.

TCRdb's copy holds only in-frame clones and misses some; the assay was immunoSEQ multiplex PCR. This sample carries around 310,000 clones, around 91% of them seen once, and the ten largest clones take roughly 8.9%. This clonotype originated in a woman in her thirties or forties who had recovered from COVID-19. The sequencing input was PBMCs or T cells enriched from blood (not recorded which). The chain combines TRBV6-5 with TRBJ2-7, with TRBD2 identical over 12 bases. CDR3 amino acids: CASSSTTSGRTGEQYF. In DNA form, the CDR3 reads TGTGCCAGCAGTTCGACGACTAGCGGGAGAACGGGCGAGCAGTACTTC.